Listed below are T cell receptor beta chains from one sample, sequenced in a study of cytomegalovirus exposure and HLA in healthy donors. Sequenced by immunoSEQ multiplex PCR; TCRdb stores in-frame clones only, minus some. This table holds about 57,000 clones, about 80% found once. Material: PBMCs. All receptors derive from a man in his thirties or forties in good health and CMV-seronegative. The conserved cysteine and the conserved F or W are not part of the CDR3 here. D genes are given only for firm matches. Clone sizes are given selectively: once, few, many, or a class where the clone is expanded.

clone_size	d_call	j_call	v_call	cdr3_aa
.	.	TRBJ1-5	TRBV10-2	ASSDTGAQH
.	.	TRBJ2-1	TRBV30	AWSAPGNEQF
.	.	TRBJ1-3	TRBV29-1	SVATGGNTIY
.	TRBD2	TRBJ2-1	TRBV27	ASSTLAAGVFREQF
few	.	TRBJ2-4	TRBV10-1	ASSLQGRKNIQY
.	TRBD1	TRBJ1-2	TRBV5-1	ASSLQGAEGYT
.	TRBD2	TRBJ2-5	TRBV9	ASSSGTSGISETQY
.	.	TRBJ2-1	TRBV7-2	ASNLGGGTYNEQF
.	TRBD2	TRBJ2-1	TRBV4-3	ASSQERRLAGWEGNEQF
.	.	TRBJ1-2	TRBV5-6	ASSYQGIGYGYT
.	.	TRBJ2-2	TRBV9	ASTARWNTGELF
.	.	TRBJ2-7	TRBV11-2	ASSSRTADYEQY
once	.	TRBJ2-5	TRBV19	ASRPTAQETQY
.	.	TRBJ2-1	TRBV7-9	ASSSGLSQSYNEQF
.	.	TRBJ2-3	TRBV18	ASSPPERTDTQY
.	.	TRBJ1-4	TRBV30	AWGPDRNEKLF
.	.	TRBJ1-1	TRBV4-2	ASSQDLNSLMNTEAF